Included here is one TCR beta chain sequence, with context. These data come from a study of cytomegalovirus exposure and HLA in healthy donors. PCR employed 60 Vbeta and 13 Jbeta primers. The table came from immunoSEQ multiplex PCR; TCRdb's copy has only in-frame clones and leaves some out. The sample shows about 140,000 clones, 80% of them seen only once. Germline-derived CDR1 and CDR2 are LNHDA and SQIVND (reference sequence). The length of the CDR3 is 15 residues. V was cut by 8 bases and J by 4 bases, with 18 bases left in between. This chain joins TRBV19 and TRBJ1-5; a possible D gene is TRBD1 (6 bases). This clonotype was obtained from a man aged 40-49 years in good health and CMV-seronegative. The sequenced sample consisted of PBMCs. The CDR3 sequence is CASRTADSSNQPQHF. CDR3 in DNA: TGTGCCAGTCGGACAGCTGACTCGTCGAATCAGCCCCAGCATTTT. The whole variable domain, filled in from reference TRBV19 and TRBJ1-5, reads DGGITQSPKYLFRKEGQNVTLSCEQNLNHDAMYWYRQDPGQGLRLIYYSQIVNDFQKGDIAEGYSVSREKKESFPLTVTSAQKNPTAFYLCASRTADSSNQPQHFGDGTRLSIL.